The table lists the clone carrying this TCR beta chain with a count of one. This entry belongs to a study of blood T cell repertoires in COVID-19. The protocol was immunoSEQ multiplex PCR, while the TCRdb copy is restricted to in-frame clones and leaves out a portion. The data show some 96,000 clones, approximately 84% seen once. The clonotype comes from a man aged 25 to 40 in a cohort sampled during active COVID-19. Source material: peripheral blood.

The CDR3: CASAPGWNDYGYTF. As DNA, the CDR3 is TGTGCCAGCGCCCCGGGGTGGAATGACTATGGCTACACCTTC. The genes are TRBV9 and TRBJ1-2; D is unresolved. V dropped 7 bases and J dropped 3 bases, with 16 bases sitting between them. This CDR3 comprises 14 residues. Germline V gene sequence: CDR1 SGDLS, CDR2 YYNGEE.